These 5 T cell receptor beta chains came from one sample sequenced in a study of OX40 agonist ivuxolimab in advanced cancers. The assay was immunoSEQ multiplex PCR, and TCRdb's table has in-frame clones only and misses some. In the table there are tens of thousands of clones, around nine tenths of which are singletons. Sample: CD4+ or CD8+ T cells sorted from blood, taken in a trial of the OX40 agonist ivuxolimab. The origin of the receptors is an adult with an advanced solid tumor such as melanoma, head and neck, liver or kidney cancer.

This clone appeared once. This chain joins TRBV28 and TRBJ2-2, with 7 nucleotides matching TRBD1. CDR3 length equals 15 residues. Trimming at V came to 11 bases and at J to 0 bases, leaving 9 bases not matched to a gene. Germline V CDR1 and CDR2: MDHEN, SYDVKM. DNA for the CDR3: TGTGCCGTACAAAGGACAGGCTCGAACACCGGGGAGCTGTTTTTT. This codes for CAVQRTGSNTGELFF. The full variable domain, with the rest looked up from reference TRBV28 and TRBJ2-2, is DVKVTQSSRYLVKRTGEKVFLECVQDMDHENMFWYRQDPGLGLRLIYFSYDVKMKEKGDIPEGYSVSREKKERFSLILESASTNQTSMYLCAVQRTGSNTGELFFGEGSRLTVL.

The V gene is TRBV28, the J gene TRBJ2-7; 14 bases match TRBD2. This CDR3 spans 15 amino acids. Per the germline V gene, CDR1 is MDHEN and CDR2 is SYDVKM. Trimming at V came to 4 bases and at J to 7 bases, leaving 6 bases not matched to a gene. The CDR3 nucleotides are TGTGCCAGCAGTTCGGGACTAGCGGGAGCCGGAGAGCAGTACTTC. It yields the protein CASSSGLAGAGEQYF. Filled out from reference TRBV28 and TRBJ2-7, the complete variable domain reads DVKVTQSSRYLVKRTGEKVFLECVQDMDHENMFWYRQDPGLGLRLIYFSYDVKMKEKGDIPEGYSVSREKKERFSLILESASTNQTSMYLCASSSGLAGAGEQYFGPGTRLTVT.

This chain joins TRBV5-6 and TRBJ1-2; D gene uncertain. The germline gives CDR1 SGHDT, CDR2 YYEEEE. V lost 4 bases and J 2 bases, leaving 9 bases between the germline ends. This CDR3 is 13 amino acids long. CDR3 sequence: CASSPGLNYGYTF. CDR3 coding DNA: TGTGCCAGCAGCCCGGGGTTGAACTATGGCTACACCTTC.

V is TRBV29-1 and J is TRBJ1-2; D call uncertain. With 2 bases removed from V and 5 bases from J, the gap between germline ends came to 12 bases. The CDR3 spans 13 residues. Germline V CDR1 and CDR2: SQVTM, ANQGSEA. The CDR3 spells CSVEQVPGYGYTF. The CDR3, as DNA: TGCAGCGTTGAACAGGTCCCGGGGTATGGCTACACCTTC.

V gene TRBV9 combines with J gene TRBJ2-5, with D perhaps being TRBD1 or TRBD2 (5 bases each). Trimming took off 4 bases at V and 5 bases at J, with 21 bases between the two ends. This CDR3 contains 16 residues. Germline CDR1 is SGDLS and CDR2 is YYNGEE. The CDR3: CASSPSRRSGPETQYF. CDR3 bases: TGTGCCAGCAGCCCCTCCAGGAGGTCGGGGCCGGAGACCCAGTACTTC.